This TCR beta chain is from a study of cytomegalovirus exposure and HLA in healthy donors. This clone was recorded once. The PCR ran on 60 Vbeta and 13 Jbeta primers. Data came from immunoSEQ multiplex PCR; TCRdb stores just in-frame clones and leaves some out. The table records about 80,000 clones, around 80% of them present only once. In germline, CDR1 is MNHNY, CDR2 SVGAGI (reference sequence). The CDR3 consists of 14 residues. J was trimmed by 6 bases and V by 5 bases; bases with no gene match: 5. The J gene is TRBJ1-5, the V gene TRBV6-6; TRBD1 matches 9 bases. The sequence derives from a man aged 25 to 40 in good health and CMV-seronegative. The sample consisted of PBMCs. This CDR3 reads CASSPGTGSQPQHF. DNA of the CDR3: TGTGCCAGCAGTCCCGGGACAGGGAGTCAGCCCCAGCATTTT.